This T cell receptor (beta chain) derives from a study of OX40 agonist ivuxolimab in advanced cancers. About the study: Three patients showed partial responses: one hepatocellular carcinoma and two cutaneous melanoma cases.

Anyone with autoimmune disease history or systemic immunosuppression was excluded. Of note for this clone: The antigen is undetermined.

Study conclusions and caveats: Fewer expanded clones were found on average in CD4+ than in CD8+ T cells.

The V gene end was trimmed by 1 base and the J gene end by 3 bases; junction bases not matched to a gene: 11. There are 19 residues in the CDR3. Germline values: CDR1 SGHRS, CDR2 YFSETQ. TCRdb keeps only in-frame clones here, not all; method: immunoSEQ multiplex PCR. The data contain some 70,000 clones, roughly nine tenths of them singletons. The sequenced sample was CD4+ or CD8+ T cells sorted from blood, obtained in a trial of the OX40 agonist ivuxolimab. The TCR originated in an adult with an advanced solid tumor such as melanoma, head and neck, liver or kidney cancer. The chain combines TRBV5-1 with TRBJ2-2, with 11 bases identical to TRBD2. The CDR3 is CASSLSTSGTPGHTGELFF. In DNA, the CDR3 is TGCGCCAGCAGCTTGTCGACTAGCGGGACCCCCGGGCACACCGGGGAGCTGTTTTTT. Variable domain in full (rest from reference TRBV5-1 and TRBJ2-2): KAGVTQTPRYLIKTRGQQVTLSCSPISGHRSVSWYQQTPGQGLQFLFEYFSETQRNKGNFPGRFSGRQFSNSRSEMNVSTLELGDSALYLCASSLSTSGTPGHTGELFFGEGSRLTVL.